These 16 T cell receptor beta chains share one sample of origin, sequenced in a study of T cell responses to AZD1222 COVID-19 vaccine. Assay used: immunoSEQ multiplex PCR; TCRdb lists only in-frame clones, some missing. Here the sample spans 140,000 or so clones, about 92% being singletons. Material: peripheral blood, obtained 28 days after the second AZD1222 dose. The origin of the receptors is an adult who received the AZD1222 COVID-19 vaccine.

The genes are TRBV6-5 and TRBJ1-6; no definite D call. Trimming left V 6 bases short and J 6 bases short, with 6 bases between. The CDR3 length is 12 residues. Germline V lookup: CDR1 MNHEY, CDR2 SVGAGI. The CDR3 region has the DNA TGTGCCAGCAGCCGTTCTAATTCACCCCTCCACTTT. Amino acids: CASSRSNSPLHF.

The chain joins TRBV12-3 or TRBV12-4 to TRBJ2-7; D gene ambiguous. The CDR3 has 11 residues. The V end lost 1 base, the J end lost 6 bases, and 4 bases lay between the germline ends. CDR3 coding DNA: TGTGCCAGCAGTTTAGGGCCCGAGCAGTACTTC. It codes for CASSLGPEQYF.

The rearrangement joins TRBV2 to TRBJ1-4, with 7 positions matching TRBD1. Looked up from germline, CDR1 is SNHLY and CDR2 is FYNNEI. The CDR3 runs 14 residues. The V gene end was trimmed by 10 bases and the J gene end by 3 bases; junction bases not matched to a gene: 8. This chain's CDR3 is CATYDGQANEKLFF. CDR3 bases: TGTGCCACATATGACGGACAGGCTAATGAAAAACTGTTTTTT.

This chain uses TRBV11-3 with TRBJ2-3; D not certain. This CDR3 comprises 13 residues. Germline V lookup: CDR1 SGHNT, CDR2 YENEEA. The germline V and J ends were trimmed by 7 bases and 1 base, with 9 bases remaining between them. CDR3 coding DNA: TGTGCCAGCAAAAGTCAGGGCACAGATACGCAGTATTTT. Protein product: CASKSQGTDTQYF.

The table lists this clone with a count of one. The rearrangement uses TRBV10-3 and TRBJ2-1; possible D gene TRBD2, 6 bases. CDR1 and CDR2 from the germline V gene are ENHRY and SYGVKD. Trimming pared 4 bases from V and 0 bases from J, leaving 13 bases between. The CDR3 loop spans 16 amino acids. The CDR3 region is CAISGDAGSSYNEQFF. DNA of the CDR3: TGTGCCATCAGTGGGGATGCGGGAAGCTCCTACAATGAGCAGTTCTTC.

The rearrangement uses TRBV20-1 and TRBJ2-1, with 8 bases lining up with TRBD2. V lost 3 bases, J lost 3 bases, and 7 bases stayed unmatched. The length of the CDR3 is 15 residues. CDR1 and CDR2 from the germline V gene are DFQATT and SNEGSKA (reference sequence). CDR3 sequence reads: CSASPTSGVYNEQFF. In DNA, the CDR3 is TGCAGTGCTAGTCCCACTAGCGGAGTCTACAATGAGCAGTTCTTC.

The chain employs TRBV28 and TRBJ1-2, with D unclear. Per germline, CDR1 MDHEN and CDR2 SYDVKM. V lost 6 bases, J lost 5 bases, and 13 bases lay in between. CDR3 length equals 13 residues. CDR3 DNA: TGTGCCAGCAGGACCGGGCTACGATATGGCTACACCTTC. This sequence encodes CASRTGLRYGYTF.

The chain employs TRBV4-3 and TRBJ2-5, with D possibly TRBD2 on 6 matching bases. Germline CDR1 is LGHNA and CDR2 is YSLEER. The V end lost 2 bases, the J end lost 4 bases, and 8 bases lay between the germline ends. This CDR3 comprises 13 residues. The CDR3 sequence: CASSQQEGETQYF. DNA of the CDR3: TGCGCCAGCAGCCAACAGGAGGGAGAGACCCAGTACTTC.

The rearrangement uses TRBV7-6 and TRBJ2-7; D is unresolved. V was trimmed by 5 bases and J by 6 bases, leaving 17 bases between them. Germline-derived CDR1 and CDR2 are SGHVS and FNYEAQ. CDR3 length: 14 amino acids. CDR3 protein: CASSPNLLGAEQYF. The CDR3 region has the DNA TGTGCCAGCAGCCCGAATTTATTGGGCGCCGAGCAGTACTTC. Combining the CDR3 with reference TRBV7-6 and TRBJ2-7 gives the whole variable domain GAGVSQSPRYKVTKRGQDVALRCDPISGHVSLYWYRQALGQGPEFLTYFNYEAQQDKSGLPNDRFSAERPEGSISTLTIQRTEQRDSAMYRCASSPNLLGAEQYFGPGTRLTVT.

The chain carries TRBV2 and TRBJ2-1, with D unclear. The CDR3 length is 13 residues. Germline V gene data show CDR1 as SNHLY and CDR2 as FYNNEI. The V end was cut by 7 bases, the J end by 0 bases, with 7 bases between. CDR3 sequence: CASTASSYNEQFF. The CDR3 DNA follows: TGTGCCAGCACAGCCTCCTCCTACAATGAGCAGTTCTTC.

This chain uses TRBV10-3 with TRBJ1-1; D might be TRBD1 (5 bases). Trimming removed 3 bases from V and 8 bases from J, with 19 bases in between. The CDR3 contains 15 residues. Looked up from germline, CDR1 is ENHRY and CDR2 is SYGVKD. CDR3 sequence reads: CAISESTISGGEAFF. The CDR3 bases are TGTGCCATCAGTGAATCTACTATCTCGGGGGGGGAAGCTTTCTTT.

The rearrangement links TRBV30 to TRBJ1-2; TRBD1 is a possible D gene (5 bases). This CDR3 is 14 amino acids long. Germline V gene sequence: CDR1 GTSNPN, CDR2 SVGIG (reference sequence). Trimming shortened V by 2 bases and J by 6 bases, and 16 bases separated the two germline ends. CDR3 coding DNA: TGTGCCTGGAGTTTGGGCAGGGTGACTAATGGCTACACCTTC. This codes for CAWSLGRVTNGYTF.

This clone was found once. The CDR3 loop is CASSLGRLYQPQHF. The CDR3 nucleotides read TGTGCCAGCAGCCTAGGTCGACTCTATCAGCCCCAGCATTTT. The chain is built from TRBV7-8 and TRBJ1-5; D is ambiguous. This CDR3 contains 14 residues. CDR1 is SGHVS and CDR2 is FQNEAQ in the germline V gene. Trimming took 5 bases from V and 5 from J, leaving 13 bases between them. Full variable domain (rest looked up from reference TRBV7-8 and TRBJ1-5): GAGVSQSPRYKVAKRGQDVALRCDPISGHVSLFWYQQALGQGPEFLTYFQNEAQLDKSGLPSDRFFAERPEGSVSTLKIQRTQQEDSAVYLCASSLGRLYQPQHFGDGTRLSIL.

The chain recombines TRBV5-6 with TRBJ2-7; TRBD1 aligns across 7 bases. This CDR3 is 15 amino acids long. V lost 3 bases to trimming and J lost 0 bases; unmatched junction nucleotides: 6. Looked up from germline, CDR1 is SGHDT and CDR2 is YYEEEE. The CDR3 sequence: CASSSYRGFSYEQYF. The DNA for the CDR3 is TGTGCCAGCAGCTCCTACAGGGGATTCTCCTACGAGCAGTACTTC.

The V and J genes are TRBV10-3 and TRBJ2-5; 9 bases match TRBD2. The V gene's germline CDR1 is ENHRY and CDR2 SYGVKD. Trimming removed 2 bases from V and 4 bases from J; junction bases left unmatched: 17. This CDR3 contains 19 residues. The CDR3, as DNA: TGTGCCATCAGTGAGGCGGGACAGACCTTAGCGGGAGATAGAGAGACCCAGTACTTC. Translated: CAISEAGQTLAGDRETQYF.

This chain uses TRBV18 with TRBJ2-3; no firm D call. Germline V gene lookup returns CDR1 KGHSH and CDR2 LQKENI. Trimming removed 3 bases at V and 6 bases at J, with 7 bases between. This CDR3 has 12 residues. The CDR3 DNA sequence: TGTGCCAGCTCACCTGGGGTTGATACGCAGTATTTT. Translated: CASSPGVDTQYF. Looking up the rest from reference TRBV18 and TRBJ2-3 gives the full variable domain: NAGVMQNPRHLVRRRGQEARLRCSPMKGHSHVYWYRQLPEEGLKFMVYLQKENIIDESGMPKERFSAEFPKEGPSILRIQQVVRGDSAAYFCASSPGVDTQYFGPGTRLTVL.